This TCR beta chain was identified during a study of CD8+CD57+ T cells in acquired aplastic anemia. On the study more broadly: DNA per sorted CD4+ or CD8+ sample ranged about 0.19 to 30 ug, averaging around 3 ug. Findings and caveats of the study: About 30 shared CD8+ CDR3s appeared highly expressed within patients' immunodominant clones.

CDR3 and TCR beta VDJ profiling relied on genomic DNA as the template. TCRdb reanalysed the reads using MiXCR and keeps one entry per CDR3 protein. This sample has a few hundred thousand distinct CDR3 sequences; roughly 55% occur once, and the top ten carry approximately 30%. The J segment lost 5 bases and the V segment lost 5 bases, leaving 12 bases of the junction unmatched. Germline V gene data show CDR1 as SGHTA and CDR2 as FQGTGA. The CDR3 runs to 16 residues. About this clonotype itself: Its antigen is currently unknown.

The chain combines TRBV7-3 with TRBJ2-1; 7 bases align to TRBD1. This clonotype was obtained from a human donor in good health. What was sequenced was sorted CD4+, CD8+, or CD8+CD57+ T cells (not recorded which) from PBMCs. CDR3 bases: TGTGCCAGCAGCAAAAGTTCCGGGACAGTTAACAATGAGCAGTTCTTC. Its translation is CASSKSSGTVNNEQFF.